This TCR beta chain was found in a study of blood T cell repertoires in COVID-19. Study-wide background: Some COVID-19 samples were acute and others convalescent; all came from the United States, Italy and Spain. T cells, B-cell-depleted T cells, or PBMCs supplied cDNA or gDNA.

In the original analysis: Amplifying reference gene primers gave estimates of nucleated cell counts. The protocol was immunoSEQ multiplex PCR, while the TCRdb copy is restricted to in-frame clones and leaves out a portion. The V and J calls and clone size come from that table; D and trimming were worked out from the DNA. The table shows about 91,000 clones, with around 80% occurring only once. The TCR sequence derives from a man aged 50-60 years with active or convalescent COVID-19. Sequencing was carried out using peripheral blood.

The CDR3 here is CASSWTGTYEQYF. Written as DNA, the CDR3 is TGTGCCAGCAGTTGGACAGGAACTTACGAGCAGTACTTC. This chain uses TRBV12-3 or TRBV12-4 with TRBJ2-7; 7 bases match TRBD1. CDR3 length: 13 amino acids. Unmatched junction bases numbered 4, after V lost 4 bases and J lost 4 bases.